The 6 T cell receptor beta chains presented below share a single source sample, sequenced in a study of cytomegalovirus exposure and HLA in healthy donors. The PCR employed 60 Vbeta primers together with 13 Jbeta primers. The table came from immunoSEQ multiplex PCR; TCRdb's copy has only in-frame clones and leaves some out. The sample has about 100,000 clones, about 74% seen once. Sequenced material: PBMCs. The receptor source for this set is a female donor in good health and CMV-seropositive.

V is TRBV30 and J is TRBJ2-7; TRBD2 matches at 10 bases. Germline trimming cut 0 bases from V and 3 bases from J; bases unmatched to any gene: 2. This CDR3 has 14 residues. Germline V gene lookup returns CDR1 GTSNPN and CDR2 SVGIG (reference sequence). CDR3 loop: CAWSVAGGGYEQYF. CDR3 bases: TGTGCCTGGAGTGTAGCGGGGGGGGGCTACGAGCAGTACTTC. Filled out from reference TRBV30 and TRBJ2-7, the complete variable domain reads SQTIHQWPATLVQPVGSPLSLECTVEGTSNPNLYWYRQAAGRGLQLLFYSVGIGQISSEVPQNLSASRPQDRQFILSSKKLLLSDSGFYLCAWSVAGGGYEQYFGPGTRLTVT.

The CDR3 coding sequence is TGTGCCAGCAGCGTGCAGGGGACCCTAGCCAATGAGCAGTTCTTC. It encodes CASSVQGTLANEQFF. The genes are TRBV9 and TRBJ2-1; possibly TRBD1 for D (6 bases). Looked up from germline, CDR1 is SGDLS and CDR2 is YYNGEE. Deletions cut 2 bases from V and 6 bases from J, with 15 bases between. This CDR3 is 15 amino acids long.

In this sample, this clone turned up a few times. The chain employs TRBV28 and TRBJ2-2; 10 bases agree with TRBD1. This CDR3 is 17 amino acids long. CDR1 is MDHEN, CDR2 SYDVKM, per germline. Trimming removed 8 bases from V and 4 bases from J; junction bases left unmatched: 13. CDR3 sequence: CASLNPIGTGVTGELFF. In DNA, the CDR3 is TGTGCCAGCTTAAACCCAATCGGGACAGGGGTCACCGGGGAGCTGTTTTTT.

The V call is TRBV29-1, the J call TRBJ1-1, with TRBD1 as a possible D gene (6 bases). Germline V CDR1 and CDR2: SQVTM, ANQGSEA. The CDR3 has 11 residues. Deletions cut 7 bases from V and 1 base from J, with 7 bases between. The DNA for the CDR3 is TGCAGCGGGGGACAGAACACTGAAGCTTTCTTT. Protein: CSGGQNTEAFF.

This clone has just one count. CDR3 residues: CASSNDRGSVSYEQYF. The CDR3 nucleotides are TGTGCCAGTAGTAATGACAGGGGGTCGGTCTCCTACGAGCAGTACTTC. This chain uses TRBV19 with TRBJ2-7; 9 bases are a match to TRBD1. Germline V lookup: CDR1 LNHDA, CDR2 SQIVND (reference sequence). The V segment lost 4 bases and the J segment 0 bases; nucleotides outside the gene matches: 7. The CDR3 extends over 16 amino acids.

The chain carries TRBV2 and TRBJ2-3, with 7 bases that match TRBD1. Trimming at V came to 5 bases and at J to 5 bases, leaving 10 bases not matched to a gene. Germline CDR1 reads SNHLY; CDR2 reads FYNNEI. This CDR3 contains 15 residues. CDR3 in amino acids: CASSPLTGLGDTQYF. The CDR3 DNA sequence: TGTGCCAGCAGTCCGCTGACAGGGTTGGGAGATACGCAGTATTTT.